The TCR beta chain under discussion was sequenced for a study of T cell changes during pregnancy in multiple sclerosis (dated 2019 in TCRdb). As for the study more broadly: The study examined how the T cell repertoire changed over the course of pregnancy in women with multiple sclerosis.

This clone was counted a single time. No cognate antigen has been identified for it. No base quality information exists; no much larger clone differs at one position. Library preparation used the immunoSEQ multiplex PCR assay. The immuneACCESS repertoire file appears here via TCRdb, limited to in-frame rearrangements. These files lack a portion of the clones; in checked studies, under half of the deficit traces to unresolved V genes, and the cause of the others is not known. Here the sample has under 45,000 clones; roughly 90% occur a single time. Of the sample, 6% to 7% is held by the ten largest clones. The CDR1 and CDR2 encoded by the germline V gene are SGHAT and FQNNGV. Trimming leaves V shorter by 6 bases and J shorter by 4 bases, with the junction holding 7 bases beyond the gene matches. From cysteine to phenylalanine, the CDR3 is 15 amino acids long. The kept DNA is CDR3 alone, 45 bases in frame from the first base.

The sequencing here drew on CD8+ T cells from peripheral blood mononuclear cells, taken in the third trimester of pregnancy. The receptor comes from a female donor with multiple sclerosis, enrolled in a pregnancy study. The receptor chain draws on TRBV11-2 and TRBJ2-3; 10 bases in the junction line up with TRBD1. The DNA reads TGTGCCAGCAGGGACCTTGGGACAGGGGCAGATACGCAGTATTTT. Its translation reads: CASRDLGTGADTQYF.